A selection of T cell receptor beta chains follows, all from one sample in a study of blood T cell repertoires in COVID-19. The protocol was immunoSEQ multiplex PCR, while the TCRdb copy is restricted to in-frame clones and leaves out a portion. The data hold more than 120,000 clones, with 87% observed a single time. Specimen: peripheral blood. These receptors all come from a woman aged 50 to 60 with acute or convalescent COVID-19. Both conserved end residues are part of each CDR3. The order of the fields is D gene, CDR3 length, clone size, V gene, J gene, CDR3 DNA, CDR3 protein. A D gene is named only where the DNA matches it firmly. The size field is filled for only some rows; it gives once, few, many or a size class.

D gene: .
CDR3 length: 15
clone size: .
V gene: TRBV27
J gene: TRBJ1-5
CDR3 DNA: TGTGCCAGCAGTTTATCGTTCACGGGGAATCAGCCCCAGCATTTT
CDR3 protein: CASSLSFTGNQPQHF

D gene: .
CDR3 length: 14
clone size: .
V gene: TRBV11-2
J gene: TRBJ1-1
CDR3 DNA: TGTGCCAGCAGCTTGGGGCGGTCGAACACTGAAGCTTTCTTT
CDR3 protein: CASSLGRSNTEAFF

D gene: TRBD1
CDR3 length: 15
clone size: .
V gene: TRBV19
J gene: TRBJ1-1
CDR3 DNA: TGTGCCAGCACTAAACTCAGGGGGCGAAGGGCTGAAGCTTTCTTT
CDR3 protein: CASTKLRGRRAEAFF

D gene: TRBD1
CDR3 length: 15
clone size: .
V gene: TRBV2
J gene: TRBJ2-7
CDR3 DNA: TGTGCCAGCAGGGATGACAGGGCCCTCTCCTACGAGCAGTACTTC
CDR3 protein: CASRDDRALSYEQYF

D gene: TRBD2
CDR3 length: 18
clone size: .
V gene: TRBV18
J gene: TRBJ2-3
CDR3 DNA: TGTGCCAGCTCACCTTTCGCTGGTAGCGGGGATTTTCCAGATACGCAGTATTTT
CDR3 protein: CASSPFAGSGDFPDTQYF

D gene: .
CDR3 length: 13
clone size: .
V gene: TRBV28
J gene: TRBJ2-7
CDR3 DNA: TGTGCCAGCAGTTTGGCGGGAAACTACGAGCAGTACTTC
CDR3 protein: CASSLAGNYEQYF

D gene: .
CDR3 length: 17
clone size: .
V gene: TRBV19
J gene: TRBJ1-3
CDR3 DNA: TGTGCCAGTAGTATCTGGAACAGGGTGGGGTCTGGAAACACCATATATTTT
CDR3 protein: CASSIWNRVGSGNTIYF

D gene: TRBD1
CDR3 length: 15
clone size: .
V gene: TRBV5-4
J gene: TRBJ1-1
CDR3 DNA: TGTGCCAGCAGCCCCCCACAGGGGGCGAACACTGAAGCTTTCTTT
CDR3 protein: CASSPPQGANTEAFF

D gene: .
CDR3 length: 15
clone size: .
V gene: TRBV3-1/TRBV3-2
J gene: TRBJ2-1
CDR3 DNA: TGTGCCAGCAGCCAAGTTTCAGGCCACCCCAATGAGCAGTTCTTC
CDR3 protein: CASSQVSGHPNEQFF

D gene: TRBD2
CDR3 length: 16
clone size: once
V gene: TRBV9
J gene: TRBJ2-1
CDR3 DNA: TGTGCCAGCAGCGCGTCTTCAGCGGGGGGGCCCAGTGAGCAGTTCTTC
CDR3 protein: CASSASSAGGPSEQFF

D gene: TRBD1
CDR3 length: 17
clone size: once
V gene: TRBV10-3
J gene: TRBJ1-5
CDR3 DNA: TGTGCCATCAGTGAGAAAACGGGACAGGGATTAAATCAGCCCCAGCATTTT
CDR3 protein: CAISEKTGQGLNQPQHF

D gene: .
CDR3 length: 12
clone size: .
V gene: TRBV30
J gene: TRBJ2-3
CDR3 DNA: TGTGCCTGGAGTGTAGAGTTGGATACGCAGTATTTT
CDR3 protein: CAWSVELDTQYF

D gene: .
CDR3 length: 15
clone size: once
V gene: TRBV12-5
J gene: TRBJ2-4
CDR3 DNA: TGTGCTAGTGGTCCCCCCCGGGGGACCAAAAACATTCAGTACTTC
CDR3 protein: CASGPPRGTKNIQYF

D gene: .
CDR3 length: 15
clone size: .
V gene: TRBV6-4
J gene: TRBJ1-2
CDR3 DNA: TGTGCCAGCAGTGACTCGGCGGGAGCTAACTATGGCTACACCTTC
CDR3 protein: CASSDSAGANYGYTF

D gene: .
CDR3 length: 13
clone size: .
V gene: TRBV4-1
J gene: TRBJ1-5
CDR3 DNA: TGCGCCAGCAGCCAAGACGCGGGTCAACCCCAGCATTTT
CDR3 protein: CASSQDAGQPQHF

D gene: .
CDR3 length: 14
clone size: .
V gene: TRBV10-3
J gene: TRBJ1-2
CDR3 DNA: TGTGCCATCAGTGAGTCCACAGGGCTTCCTGGCTACACCTTC
CDR3 protein: CAISESTGLPGYTF

D gene: .
CDR3 length: 14
clone size: .
V gene: TRBV25-1
J gene: TRBJ1-4
CDR3 DNA: TGTGCCAGCAGTAAGGATAGGAGGGAAGAAAAACTGTTTTTT
CDR3 protein: CASSKDRREEKLFF

D gene: TRBD2
CDR3 length: 17
clone size: .
V gene: TRBV13
J gene: TRBJ2-1
CDR3 DNA: TGTGCCAGCAGCCCATCACCGGGACTAGTCAACCACAATGAGCAGTTCTTC
CDR3 protein: CASSPSPGLVNHNEQFF

D gene: .
CDR3 length: 15
clone size: .
V gene: TRBV10-3
J gene: TRBJ1-3
CDR3 DNA: TGTGCCATCAGTGACATGGAGATCTCTGGAAACACCATATATTTT
CDR3 protein: CAISDMEISGNTIYF

D gene: .
CDR3 length: 13
clone size: .
V gene: TRBV7-7
J gene: TRBJ1-1
CDR3 DNA: TGTGCCAGCAGTCCTTCGTTGAACACTGAAGCTTTCTTT
CDR3 protein: CASSPSLNTEAFF

D gene: .
CDR3 length: 16
clone size: .
V gene: TRBV6-5
J gene: TRBJ1-4
CDR3 DNA: TGTGCCAGCAGTTACTCTCCAGGGAAGATAAGGGAAAAACTGTTTTTT
CDR3 protein: CASSYSPGKIREKLFF

D gene: .
CDR3 length: 16
clone size: .
V gene: TRBV5-6
J gene: TRBJ2-3
CDR3 DNA: TGTGCCAGCAGCTTTCGACCCCGAGGGCCTTCAGATACGCAGTATTTT
CDR3 protein: CASSFRPRGPSDTQYF

D gene: .
CDR3 length: 11
clone size: .
V gene: TRBV6-6
J gene: TRBJ2-3
CDR3 DNA: TGTGCCAGCAGTTACCTGGATACGCAGTATTTT
CDR3 protein: CASSYLDTQYF

D gene: TRBD2
CDR3 length: 16
clone size: .
V gene: TRBV5-6
J gene: TRBJ2-3
CDR3 DNA: TGTGCCAGCAGCTCTACTAGCGGGAGAAGGTCAGATACGCAGTATTTT
CDR3 protein: CASSSTSGRRSDTQYF

D gene: .
CDR3 length: 15
clone size: .
V gene: TRBV21-1
J gene: TRBJ1-2
CDR3 DNA: TGTGCCAGCAGCAAAGCCGGAGGGGGCAACTATGGCTACACCTTC
CDR3 protein: CASSKAGGGNYGYTF

D gene: TRBD1
CDR3 length: 15
clone size: once
V gene: TRBV2
J gene: TRBJ1-3
CDR3 DNA: TGTGCCAGCAGTGAAAGGACAGGGACTGGAAACACCATATATTTT
CDR3 protein: CASSERTGTGNTIYF

D gene: .
CDR3 length: 14
clone size: .
V gene: TRBV6-5
J gene: TRBJ1-4
CDR3 DNA: TGTGCCAGCAGTCCGGCAGGCCTCGACGAAAAACTGTTTTTT
CDR3 protein: CASSPAGLDEKLFF

D gene: .
CDR3 length: 19
clone size: .
V gene: TRBV19
J gene: TRBJ1-5
CDR3 DNA: TGTGCCAGTAGTATAGATCGCCAGGGGATAAGCTATCGCAATCAGCCCCAGCATTTT
CDR3 protein: CASSIDRQGISYRNQPQHF

D gene: .
CDR3 length: 13
clone size: .
V gene: TRBV5-4
J gene: TRBJ2-3
CDR3 DNA: TGTGCCAGCAGCTTGCTTCGTTCGGATACGCAGTATTTT
CDR3 protein: CASSLLRSDTQYF

D gene: TRBD1
CDR3 length: 17
clone size: .
V gene: TRBV4-1
J gene: TRBJ1-2
CDR3 DNA: TGCGCCAGCAGCCAGCACCCAGGACAGGGGGAATTGGGTGGCTACACCTTC
CDR3 protein: CASSQHPGQGELGGYTF

D gene: .
CDR3 length: 14
clone size: .
V gene: TRBV3-1/TRBV3-2
J gene: TRBJ2-1
CDR3 DNA: TGTGCCAGCAGCCAGGCACAGGGCTACAATGAGCAGTTCTTC
CDR3 protein: CASSQAQGYNEQFF

D gene: TRBD1
CDR3 length: 16
clone size: .
V gene: TRBV2
J gene: TRBJ1-5
CDR3 DNA: TGTGCCAGCAGCCGACAGGGCGGGGGGAGCAATCAGCCCCAGCATTTT
CDR3 protein: CASSRQGGGSNQPQHF

D gene: .
CDR3 length: 13
clone size: .
V gene: TRBV19
J gene: TRBJ2-7
CDR3 DNA: TGTGCCAGTAGCTGGGGGAGGACCTACGAGCAGTACTTC
CDR3 protein: CASSWGRTYEQYF

D gene: .
CDR3 length: 15
clone size: .
V gene: TRBV2
J gene: TRBJ2-7
CDR3 DNA: TGTGCCAGCAGTGAAGAGACAGGCCGCGGAACGAAGCAGTACTTC
CDR3 protein: CASSEETGRGTKQYF

D gene: .
CDR3 length: 17
clone size: .
V gene: TRBV27
J gene: TRBJ2-7
CDR3 DNA: TGTGCCAGCAGTTTATATCCCCCTGGACAGATAGACTACGAGCAGTACTTC
CDR3 protein: CASSLYPPGQIDYEQYF

D gene: TRBD2
CDR3 length: 15
clone size: .
V gene: TRBV7-6
J gene: TRBJ2-1
CDR3 DNA: TGTGCCAGCAGCCTGAGGACTAGCGGGAGCAATGAGCAGTTCTTC
CDR3 protein: CASSLRTSGSNEQFF

D gene: .
CDR3 length: 14
clone size: .
V gene: TRBV13
J gene: TRBJ2-2
CDR3 DNA: TGTGCCAGCAGCGCCCTAGCCGCCACCGGGGAGCTGTTTTTT
CDR3 protein: CASSALAATGELFF

D gene: TRBD1
CDR3 length: 13
clone size: .
V gene: TRBV7-9
J gene: TRBJ1-2
CDR3 DNA: TGTGCCAGCAGCTTGACAACAGGGGGAGACTACACCTTC
CDR3 protein: CASSLTTGGDYTF

D gene: TRBD1
CDR3 length: 16
clone size: .
V gene: TRBV13
J gene: TRBJ2-7
CDR3 DNA: TGTGCCAGCAGCGGAGGGACAGGGGGTGATCTCTACGAGCAGTACTTC
CDR3 protein: CASSGGTGGDLYEQYF

D gene: .
CDR3 length: 15
clone size: .
V gene: TRBV7-3
J gene: TRBJ2-2
CDR3 DNA: TGTGCCAGCACCTCAGATGGGACATGGGCCGGGGAGCTGTTTTTT
CDR3 protein: CASTSDGTWAGELFF

D gene: TRBD2
CDR3 length: 14
clone size: .
V gene: TRBV9
J gene: TRBJ2-1
CDR3 DNA: TGTGCCACCTCGGGGGGGAGCTCCTACAATGAGCAGTTCTTC
CDR3 protein: CATSGGSSYNEQFF